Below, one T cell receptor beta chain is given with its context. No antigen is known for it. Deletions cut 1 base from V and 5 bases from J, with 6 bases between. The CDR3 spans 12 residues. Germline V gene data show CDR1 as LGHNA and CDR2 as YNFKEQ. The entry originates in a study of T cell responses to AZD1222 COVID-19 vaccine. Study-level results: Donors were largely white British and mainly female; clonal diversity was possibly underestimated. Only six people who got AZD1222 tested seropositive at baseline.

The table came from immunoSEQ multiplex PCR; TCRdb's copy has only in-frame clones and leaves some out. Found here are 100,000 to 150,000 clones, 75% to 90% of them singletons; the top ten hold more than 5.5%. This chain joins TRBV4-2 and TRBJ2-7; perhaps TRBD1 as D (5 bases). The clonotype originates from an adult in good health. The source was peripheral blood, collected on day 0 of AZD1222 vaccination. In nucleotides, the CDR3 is TGTGCCAGCAGCCAAGGACAGAACGAGCAGTACTTC. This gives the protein CASSQGQNEQYF.